This T cell receptor beta chain was recorded in a study of T cell repertoires in ileal Crohn's disease. Study-level background: Patients had a median approximately 7.8-year disease duration, and roughly 32% were active smokers. Postoperative therapy was given to about half: 11 thiopurines, about 19 anti-TNF agents.

Germline V CDR1 and CDR2: SQVTM, ANQGSEA. The V and J ends lost 7 bases and 2 bases, in that order; junction bases with no gene match: 7. The CDR3 has 13 residues. This clone showed up just a few times. No antigen is known for it. Study-wide points: All patients with clonality above 26.8% had endoscopic recurrence.

TCRB immunosequencing input was approximately 510 nanograms of biopsy DNA per sample. Sequencing used immunoSEQ multiplex PCR; TCRdb keeps in-frame clones, though not all of them. This sample carries about 4,500 clones, roughly 74% of them seen once, and the ten largest clones take 20% to 25%. This clonotype was obtained from an adult with Crohn's disease. The sequenced sample consisted of ileal tissue. This chain joins TRBV29-1 and TRBJ2-5, with 7 bases aligning to TRBD2. The CDR3: CSGTWGGQETQYF. Written as DNA, the CDR3 is TGCAGCGGCACTTGGGGGGGACAAGAGACCCAGTACTTC.